A selection of T cell receptor beta chains follows, all from one sample in a study of shared clonotypes between healthy human individuals. The table came from immunoSEQ multiplex PCR; TCRdb's copy has only in-frame clones and leaves some out. The sample has about 380,000 clones; 96% are singletons. The sample consisted of memory CD8+ T cells sorted from blood. The receptors stem from a man aged 25-45 years in good health. Each CDR3 is given with its conserved first and last residue. Fields, in order: CDR3 protein, CDR3 DNA, J gene, CDR3 length, V gene, D gene. D genes are given only for firm matches.

CDR3 protein: CASSLVLGNNEQFF; CDR3 DNA: TGCGCCAGCAGCTTGGTTTTGGGAAACAATGAGCAGTTCTTC; J gene: TRBJ2-1; CDR3 length: 14; V gene: TRBV5-1; D gene: NA
CDR3 protein: CASSLLRDPTYEQYF; CDR3 DNA: TGCGCCAGCAGCTTGCTCCGGGACCCAACCTACGAGCAGTACTTC; J gene: TRBJ2-7; CDR3 length: 15; V gene: TRBV5-1; D gene: NA
CDR3 protein: CASSNKVRAPYEQYF; CDR3 DNA: TGTGCCAGCAGCAATAAGGTGCGGGCACCCTACGAGCAGTACTTC; J gene: TRBJ2-7; CDR3 length: 15; V gene: TRBV7-8; D gene: NA
CDR3 protein: CASSYSGREGYEQYF; CDR3 DNA: TGTGCCAGCAGTTACTCGGGACGGGAGGGGTACGAGCAGTACTTC; J gene: TRBJ2-7; CDR3 length: 15; V gene: TRBV6-5; D gene: TRBD2
CDR3 protein: CASSNRERNTEAFF; CDR3 DNA: TGTGCCAGCAGCAACAGGGAAAGAAACACTGAAGCTTTCTTT; J gene: TRBJ1-1; CDR3 length: 14; V gene: TRBV6-1; D gene: NA
CDR3 protein: CASSQDRQGGNSPLHF; CDR3 DNA: TGCGCCAGCAGCCAAGATCGACAGGGAGGCAATTCACCCCTCCACTTT; J gene: TRBJ1-6; CDR3 length: 16; V gene: TRBV4-1; D gene: TRBD1
CDR3 protein: CASSSDRVLFF; CDR3 DNA: TGTGCCAGCAGCTCAGACAGGGTCCTGTTTTTT; J gene: TRBJ1-4; CDR3 length: 11; V gene: TRBV28; D gene: TRBD1
CDR3 protein: CASSLTSGRAQPSQETQYF; CDR3 DNA: TGCGCCAGCAGCCTGACTAGCGGGAGGGCCCAACCCTCCCAAGAGACCCAGTACTTC; J gene: TRBJ2-5; CDR3 length: 19; V gene: TRBV5-1; D gene: TRBD2
CDR3 protein: CASRTPRDRDSNQPQHF; CDR3 DNA: TGTGCCAGCAGAACCCCACGGGACAGGGATAGCAATCAGCCCCAGCATTTT; J gene: TRBJ1-5; CDR3 length: 17; V gene: TRBV28; D gene: TRBD1
CDR3 protein: CASSTPGQKTQYF; CDR3 DNA: TGTGCCAGCAGTACTCCGGGACAAAAGACCCAGTACTTC; J gene: TRBJ2-5; CDR3 length: 13; V gene: TRBV28; D gene: NA
CDR3 protein: CATSSRDRAFGTQYF; CDR3 DNA: TGTGCCACCAGCAGCCGGGACAGGGCGTTCGGTACGCAGTATTTT; J gene: TRBJ2-3; CDR3 length: 15; V gene: TRBV15; D gene: TRBD1